This TCR beta chain is from a study of blood T cell repertoires in COVID-19. Relative to its sample, this clone is medium-sized (0.01 to 0.1%). Because the CDR3's place on the DNA is in doubt, the DNA is left out and the CDR3 is given as listed by TCRdb. Using immunoSEQ multiplex PCR, the repertoire was profiled, and TCRdb retains in-frame clones only, with some absent. The sample has roughly 69,000 clones, 88% seen once. The TCR was taken from a human donor in a cohort sampled during active COVID-19. Source material: peripheral blood.

The CDR3 region is CSVPSSVRARDTEAFF. The chain joins TRBV29-1 to TRBJ1-1; TRBD1 is taken as the D call from the table, unchecked against the DNA. Germline V gives CDR1 SQVTM, CDR2 ANQGSEA. A total of 16 residues make up the CDR3, ends included.